The source of this T cell receptor (beta chain) is a study of tumor and adjacent non-tumor tissue in lung cancer. For the study at large: Each sample yielded roughly 4 million productive TCRbeta reads on average.

Study outcomes and limitations: Tumor TCR diversity, when higher, was linked to shorter survival. Normal lung showed higher cumulative top 100 clone frequency than tumor.

TCRbeta libraries were built with three rounds of nested PCR, modified from ARM-PCR. In TCRdb, the multiplex PCR reads were re-called with MiXCR into one record per CDR3 protein. The table has tens of thousands of distinct CDR3 sequences, roughly 70% seen once. Per the germline V gene, CDR1 is MNHEY and CDR2 is SVGAGI. CDR3 length equals 13 residues. Regarding this clonotype: The antigen remains undetermined. At one end, the junction sequence differs from germline, possibly due to a read error.

This sample's RNA came from whole unsorted tissue. Chemotherapy-naive patients with new lung cancer underwent thoracic surgery in China, August–late 2014. Material: lung tumor tissue. The rearrangement uses TRBV6-5 and TRBJ2-7, with D perhaps matching TRBD2 (6 bases). The TCR was taken from a woman between 65 and 79 years old with non-small cell lung cancer. In DNA form, the CDR3 reads TGTGCCATCAGTTACTCTCCCCCGGGGGAGCAATACTTC. Translated: CAISYSPPGEQYF.